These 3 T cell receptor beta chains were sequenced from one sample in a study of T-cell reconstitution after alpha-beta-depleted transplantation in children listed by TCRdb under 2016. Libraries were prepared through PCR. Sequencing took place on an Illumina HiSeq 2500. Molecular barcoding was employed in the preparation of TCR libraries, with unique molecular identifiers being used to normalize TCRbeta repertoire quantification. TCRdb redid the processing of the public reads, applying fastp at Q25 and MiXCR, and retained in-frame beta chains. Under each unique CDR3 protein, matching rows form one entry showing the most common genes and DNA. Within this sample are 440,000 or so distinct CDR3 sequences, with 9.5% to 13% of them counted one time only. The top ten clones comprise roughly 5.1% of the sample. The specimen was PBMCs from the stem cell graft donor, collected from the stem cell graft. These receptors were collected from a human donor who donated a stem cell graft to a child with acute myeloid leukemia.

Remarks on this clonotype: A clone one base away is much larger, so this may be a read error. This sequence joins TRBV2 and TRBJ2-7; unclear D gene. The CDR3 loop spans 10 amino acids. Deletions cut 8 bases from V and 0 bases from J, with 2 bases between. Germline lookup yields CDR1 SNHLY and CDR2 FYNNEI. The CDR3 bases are TGTGCCAGCCGCTCCTACGAGCAGTACTTC. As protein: CASRSYEQYF.

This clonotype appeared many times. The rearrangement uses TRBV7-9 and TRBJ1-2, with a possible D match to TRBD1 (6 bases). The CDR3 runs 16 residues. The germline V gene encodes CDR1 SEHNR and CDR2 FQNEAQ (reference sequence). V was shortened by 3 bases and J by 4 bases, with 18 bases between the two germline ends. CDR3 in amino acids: CASSFPDRLRGYGYTF. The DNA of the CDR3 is TGTGCCAGCAGCTTTCCAGACAGGCTGAGGGGCTATGGCTACACCTTC.

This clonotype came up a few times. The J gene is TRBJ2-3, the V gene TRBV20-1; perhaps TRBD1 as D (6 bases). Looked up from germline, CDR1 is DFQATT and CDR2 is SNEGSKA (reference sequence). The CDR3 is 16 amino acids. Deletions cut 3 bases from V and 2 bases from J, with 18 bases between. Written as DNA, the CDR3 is TGCAGTGCTAGGTATCACGGACAGCAGTACACAGATACGCAGTATTTT. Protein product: CSARYHGQQYTDTQYF.